Below are 15 T cell receptor beta chains sequenced from a single sample in a study of shared clonotypes between healthy human individuals. Positive CCR7 selection of CD45RO-negative cells yielded the naive CD8 cells, and terminally differentiated effector memory CD45RA+ cells were excluded. Sequenced by immunoSEQ multiplex PCR; TCRdb stores in-frame clones only, minus some. Of 1.5 million to 2.5 million clones in the sample, roughly 94% were seen once. The sample comprised naive CD8+ T cells sorted from blood. Every receptor here comes from a young man in good health.

This clone was recorded once. The genes are TRBV6-1 and TRBJ2-7; TRBD1 might be the D (5 bases). Trimming took 9 bases from V and 7 from J, leaving 22 bases between them. CDR3 length: 14 amino acids. CDR1 is MNHNS, CDR2 SASEGT, per germline. CDR3 sequence (DNA): TGTGCCAGTTCCCCTACGTGGCCCCCAGGGGAGCAGTACTTC. Its protein product is CASSPTWPPGEQYF.

The chain carries TRBV5-1 and TRBJ2-7; D is possibly TRBD2 (6 bases). V lost 2 bases and J lost 0, with 9 bases in between. Germline V gene data show CDR1 as SGHRS and CDR2 as YFSETQ. This CDR3 contains 14 residues. The CDR3 sequence: CASSFSGNSYEQYF. CDR3 nucleotides: TGCGCCAGCAGCTTTAGCGGAAACTCCTACGAGCAGTACTTC.

This CDR3 is CASTWVGNSPLHF. CDR3 DNA: TGTGCCAGCACCTGGGTGGGGAATTCACCCCTCCACTTT. The chain combines TRBV28 with TRBJ1-6; D unresolved. Germline CDR1 and CDR2: MDHEN and SYDVKM. Trimming took 7 bases from V and 7 from J, leaving 11 bases between them. This CDR3 has 13 residues.

J is TRBJ2-5 and V is TRBV9; 7 bases line up with TRBD1. The CDR3 has 12 amino acids. Germline V gene sequence: CDR1 SGDLS, CDR2 YYNGEE. Trimming removed 3 bases from V and 5 bases from J; junction bases left unmatched: 1. The CDR3: CASSEQGETQYF. The CDR3 DNA follows: TGTGCCAGCAGCGAACAGGGGGAGACCCAGTACTTC.

The V call is TRBV28, the J call TRBJ2-3, with 9 bases aligning to TRBD2. J lost 5 bases, V lost 10 bases, and 19 bases had no gene match. This CDR3 contains 17 residues. Per germline, CDR1 MDHEN and CDR2 SYDVKM. Here the CDR3 reads CATASPYAGGPGDTQYF. CDR3 nucleotides: TGTGCCACCGCAAGCCCCTACGCGGGGGGGCCCGGAGATACGCAGTATTTT.

The chain uses TRBV7-9 and TRBJ2-7, with D possibly being TRBD1 (6 bases). The germline gives CDR1 SEHNR, CDR2 FQNEAQ (reference sequence). Trimming removed 3 bases from V and 2 bases from J, with 11 bases in between. The CDR3 extends over 14 amino acids. The CDR3 spells CASSLEDRAYEQYF. The CDR3 DNA follows: TGTGCCAGCAGCTTGGAGGACAGAGCCTACGAGCAGTACTTC.

The chain is built from TRBV7-9 and TRBJ1-4; 7 bases line up with TRBD1. The CDR3 spans 15 residues. Trimming removed 5 bases from V and 3 bases from J; junction bases left unmatched: 6. Per the germline V gene, CDR1 is SEHNR and CDR2 is FQNEAQ (reference sequence). In nucleotides, the CDR3 is TGTGCCAGCAGCCCAGGGGGGGAACCTAATGAAAAACTGTTTTTT. Protein: CASSPGGEPNEKLFF.

DNA of the CDR3: TGTGCCATCACGAAGGGGGTCTACGAGCAGTACTTC. This codes for CAITKGVYEQYF. This rearrangement joins TRBV10-3 to TRBJ2-7, with D tentatively TRBD1 (6 bases). The CDR3 extends over 12 amino acids. Trimming removed 7 bases from V and 3 bases from J, with 10 bases in between. Germline V gives CDR1 ENHRY, CDR2 SYGVKD.

Comments on this clone: Different DNA sequences within this sample yield the same CDR3. The rearrangement joins TRBV27 to TRBJ2-1; the D gene is possibly TRBD2 (5 bases). Trimming removed 5 bases from V and 3 bases from J, with 5 bases in between. This CDR3 has 12 residues. The germline gives CDR1 MNHEY, CDR2 SMNVEV (reference sequence). This chain's CDR3 is CASSGLYNEQFF. Written as DNA, the CDR3 is TGTGCCAGCAGTGGACTCTACAATGAGCAGTTCTTC.

V is TRBV10-2 and J is TRBJ1-6, with a possible D match to TRBD1 (5 bases). CDR1 and CDR2 from the germline V gene are WSHSY and SAAADI. The CDR3 is 16 residues long. V dropped 3 bases and J dropped 2 bases, with 11 bases sitting between them. The CDR3: CASSEKGHTYNSPLHF. The CDR3 coding sequence is TGCGCCAGCAGTGAAAAGGGGCATACCTATAATTCACCCCTCCACTTT.

Written as DNA, the CDR3 is TGTGCCAGCAGTTTTAGCAGGGAGACCTCCTACGAGCAGTACTTC. Translated, it gives CASSFSRETSYEQYF. The rearrangement uses TRBV27 and TRBJ2-7; either TRBD1 or TRBD2 may supply D (5 bases each). The CDR3 loop spans 15 amino acids. Trimming cost V 3 bases and J 0 bases, with 12 bases left between them. The V gene's germline CDR1 is MNHEY and CDR2 SMNVEV (reference sequence).

The chain couples TRBV5-1 to TRBJ2-1; no definite D call. V shed 0 bases and J shed 6 bases, with 10 bases lying between them. This CDR3 comprises 14 residues. Germline V CDR1 and CDR2: SGHRS, YFSETQ. The CDR3 spells CASSLGQAPNEQFF. CDR3 nucleotide sequence: TGCGCCAGCAGCTTGGGGCAAGCGCCCAATGAGCAGTTCTTC.

The chain joins TRBV27 to TRBJ2-2; TRBD1 agrees at 7 bases. Losses at the gene ends were 3 bases for V and 0 bases for J; bases not matched to a gene: 4. Germline CDR1 and CDR2: MNHEY and SMNVEV (reference sequence). The CDR3 contains 16 residues. For the CDR3, the DNA is TGTGCCAGCAGTTTTATAGGGGGCCCGAACACCGGGGAGCTGTTTTTT. Translating gives CASSFIGGPNTGELFF.

This chain connects TRBV13 to TRBJ2-1, with 16 positions matching TRBD2. The germline V gene has CDR1 PRHDT and CDR2 FYEKMQ (reference sequence). V was pared by 3 bases and J by 2 bases, with 10 bases of the junction left unmatched. This CDR3 spans 20 amino acids. The CDR3 DNA follows: TGTGCCAGCAGCTTCCCCTTCGGGACTAGCGGGGGGGCTGCCTACAATGAGCAGTTCTTC. This sequence encodes CASSFPFGTSGGAAYNEQFF.

This clone was found once. The chain employs TRBV11-1 and TRBJ2-7; the match to TRBD1 covers 7 bases. Germline V lookup: CDR1 SGHAT, CDR2 FQDESV (reference sequence). Germline trimming cut 5 bases from V and 6 bases from J; bases unmatched to any gene: 10. CDR3 length: 14 amino acids. This chain's CDR3 is CASSPEDRNPEQYF. The CDR3 bases are TGTGCCAGCAGCCCAGAGGACAGGAACCCCGAGCAGTACTTC.